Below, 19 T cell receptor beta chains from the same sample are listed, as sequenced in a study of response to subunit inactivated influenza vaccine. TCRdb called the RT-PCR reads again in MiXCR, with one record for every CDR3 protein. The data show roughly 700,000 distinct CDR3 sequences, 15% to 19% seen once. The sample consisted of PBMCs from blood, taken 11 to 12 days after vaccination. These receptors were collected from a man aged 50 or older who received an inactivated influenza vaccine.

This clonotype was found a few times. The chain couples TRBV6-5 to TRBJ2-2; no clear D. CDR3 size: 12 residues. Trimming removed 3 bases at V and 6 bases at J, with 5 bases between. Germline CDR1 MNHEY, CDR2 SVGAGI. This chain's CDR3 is CASSYLPGELFF. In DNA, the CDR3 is TGTGCCAGCAGTTATCTCCCCGGGGAGCTGTTTTTT.

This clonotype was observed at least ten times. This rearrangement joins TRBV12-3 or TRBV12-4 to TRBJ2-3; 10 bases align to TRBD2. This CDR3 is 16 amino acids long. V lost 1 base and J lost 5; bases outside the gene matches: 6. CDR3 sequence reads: CASSLVAGGRVDTQYF. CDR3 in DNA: TGTGCCAGCAGTTTAGTAGCGGGAGGAAGGGTAGATACGCAGTATTTT.

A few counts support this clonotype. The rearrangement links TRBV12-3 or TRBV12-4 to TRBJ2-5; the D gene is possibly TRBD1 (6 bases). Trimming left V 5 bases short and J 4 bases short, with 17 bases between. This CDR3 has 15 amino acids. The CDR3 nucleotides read TGTGCCAGCAGTCCCCAACAGGGAACGGGAGAGACCCAGTACTTC. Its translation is CASSPQQGTGETQYF.

The CDR3 region is CASSFRGTTNYGYTF. The CDR3 DNA reads TGTGCCAGCAGCTTCCGGGGAACAACGAACTATGGCTACACCTTC. This chain links TRBV5-6 with TRBJ1-2; D is unresolved. Germline-derived CDR1 and CDR2 are SGHDT and YYEEEE. CDR3 length: 15 residues. The V gene lost 2 bases and the J gene lost 2 bases, with 13 bases spanning the gap.

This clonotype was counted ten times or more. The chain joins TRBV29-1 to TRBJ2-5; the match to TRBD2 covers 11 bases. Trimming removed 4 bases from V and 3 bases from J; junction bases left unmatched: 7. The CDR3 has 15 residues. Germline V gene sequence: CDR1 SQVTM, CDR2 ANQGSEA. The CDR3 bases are TGCAGCGTTGCCACTAGCGGGAGCGTCAAAGAGACCCAGTACTTC. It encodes CSVATSGSVKETQYF.

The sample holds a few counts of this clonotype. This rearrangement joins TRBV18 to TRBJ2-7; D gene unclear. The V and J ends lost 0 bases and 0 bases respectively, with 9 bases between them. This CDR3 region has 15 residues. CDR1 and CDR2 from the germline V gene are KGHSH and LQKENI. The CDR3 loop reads CASSPPYSSSYEQYF. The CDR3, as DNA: TGTGCCAGCTCACCACCTTACAGCAGCTCCTACGAGCAGTACTTC. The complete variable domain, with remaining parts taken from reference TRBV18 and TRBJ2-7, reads NAGVMQNPRHLVRRRGQEARLRCSPMKGHSHVYWYRQLPEEGLKFMVYLQKENIIDESGMPKERFSAEFPKEGPSILRIQQVVRGDSAAYFCASSPPYSSSYEQYFGPGTRLTVT.

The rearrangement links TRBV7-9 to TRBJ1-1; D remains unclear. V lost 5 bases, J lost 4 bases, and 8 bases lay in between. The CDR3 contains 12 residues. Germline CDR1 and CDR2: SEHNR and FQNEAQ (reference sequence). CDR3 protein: CASSLSPTEAFF. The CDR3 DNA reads TGTGCCAGCAGCCTAAGTCCCACTGAAGCTTTCTTT.

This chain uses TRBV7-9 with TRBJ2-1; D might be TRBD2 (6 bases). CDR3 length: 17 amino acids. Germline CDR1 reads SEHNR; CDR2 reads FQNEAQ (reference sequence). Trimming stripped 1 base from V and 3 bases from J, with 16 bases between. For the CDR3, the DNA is TGTGCCAGCAGCTTAGTGGCGGGAACTAGCTACTACAATGAGCAGTTCTTC. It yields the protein CASSLVAGTSYYNEQFF.

CDR3 residues: CASSSRISYEQYF. CDR3 DNA: TGTGCCAGCAGCTCGAGGATCTCCTACGAGCAGTACTTC. The chain carries TRBV28 and TRBJ2-7; no firm D call. The CDR3 is made up of 13 amino acids. Germline V lookup: CDR1 MDHEN, CDR2 SYDVKM. Trimming took off 6 bases at V and 0 bases at J, with 9 bases between the two ends.

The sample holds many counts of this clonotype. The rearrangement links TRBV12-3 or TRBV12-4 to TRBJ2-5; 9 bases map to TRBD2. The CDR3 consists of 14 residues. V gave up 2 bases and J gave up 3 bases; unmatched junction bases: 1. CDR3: CASSLSSGKETQYF. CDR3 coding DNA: TGTGCCAGCAGTTTATCTAGCGGGAAAGAGACCCAGTACTTC.

The CDR3 DNA reads as TGTGCTAGTGGTTTGGGGGGGTACACTGAAGCTTTCTTT. Encoded protein: CASGLGGYTEAFF. J is TRBJ1-1 and V is TRBV12-5; tentative D call: TRBD1 (5 bases). Per germline, CDR1 LGHNT and CDR2 FRNRAP. The CDR3 has 13 residues. Trimming took off 1 base at V and 3 bases at J, with 6 bases between the two ends.

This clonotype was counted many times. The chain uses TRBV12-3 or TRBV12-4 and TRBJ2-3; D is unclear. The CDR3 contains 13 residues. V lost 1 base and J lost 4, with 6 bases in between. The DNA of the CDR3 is TGTGCCAGCAGTTTAGGTTTTTCAGATACGCAGTATTTT. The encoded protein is CASSLGFSDTQYF.

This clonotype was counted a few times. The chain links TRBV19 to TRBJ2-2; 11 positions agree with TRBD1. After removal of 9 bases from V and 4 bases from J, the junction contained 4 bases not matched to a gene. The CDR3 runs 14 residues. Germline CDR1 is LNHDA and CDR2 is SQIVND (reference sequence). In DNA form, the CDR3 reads TGTGCCAGCACCGGGACAGGGGGCACCGGGGAGCTGTTTTTT. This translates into CASTGTGGTGELFF. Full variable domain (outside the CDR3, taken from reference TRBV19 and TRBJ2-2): DGGITQSPKYLFRKEGQNVTLSCEQNLNHDAMYWYRQDPGQGLRLIYYSQIVNDFQKGDIAEGYSVSREKKESFPLTVTSAQKNPTAFYLCASTGTGGTGELFFGEGSRLTVL.

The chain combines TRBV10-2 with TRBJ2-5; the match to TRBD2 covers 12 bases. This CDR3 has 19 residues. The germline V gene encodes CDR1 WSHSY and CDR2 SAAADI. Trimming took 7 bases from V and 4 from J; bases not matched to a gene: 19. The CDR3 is CASTEGILAGGLKRETQYF. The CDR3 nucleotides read TGCGCCAGCACTGAAGGGATTCTAGCGGGGGGGTTGAAGAGAGAGACCCAGTACTTC.

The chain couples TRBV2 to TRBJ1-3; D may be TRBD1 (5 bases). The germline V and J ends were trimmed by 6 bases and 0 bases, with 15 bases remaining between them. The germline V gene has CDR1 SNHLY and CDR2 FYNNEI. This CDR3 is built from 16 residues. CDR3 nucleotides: TGTGCCAGCAGGGATCGCGGGGGTGTCTCTGGAAACACCATATATTTT. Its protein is CASRDRGGVSGNTIYF.

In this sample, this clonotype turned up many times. The chain's CDR3 is CASSQDPGGADTQYF. The CDR3 DNA reads TGTGCCAGCAGCCAAGATCCCGGGGGTGCAGATACGCAGTATTTT. This rearrangement joins TRBV3-1 to TRBJ2-3, with D possibly TRBD2 on 6 matching bases. CDR1 LGHDT and CDR2 YNNKEL come from the germline V gene (reference sequence). CDR3 length: 15 residues. Trimming cost V 0 bases and J 4 bases, with 11 bases left between them.

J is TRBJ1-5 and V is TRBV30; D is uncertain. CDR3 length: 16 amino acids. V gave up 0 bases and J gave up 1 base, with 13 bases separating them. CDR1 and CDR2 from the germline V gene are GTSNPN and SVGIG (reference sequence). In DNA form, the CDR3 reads TGTGCCTGGAGTGTAAAGGGAGGTTGGAGCAATCAGCCCCAGCATTTT. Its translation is CAWSVKGGWSNQPQHF.

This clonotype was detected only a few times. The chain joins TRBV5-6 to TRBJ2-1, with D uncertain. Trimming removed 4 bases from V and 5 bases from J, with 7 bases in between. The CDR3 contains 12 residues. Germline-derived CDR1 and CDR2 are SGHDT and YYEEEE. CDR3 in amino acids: CASSPFDNEQFF. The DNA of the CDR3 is TGTGCCAGCAGCCCTTTCGACAATGAGCAGTTCTTC.

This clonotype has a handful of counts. The CDR3 sequence: CAIGGTGGAQTQYF. The CDR3 nucleotides read TGTGCCATCGGCGGTACAGGGGGCGCTCAGACCCAGTACTTC. The chain joins TRBV10-3 to TRBJ2-5, with TRBD1 matching over 9 bases. The ends lost 8 bases at V and 6 bases at J; junction bases unmatched: 10. The CDR3 has 14 residues. CDR1 and CDR2 from the germline V gene are ENHRY and SYGVKD.